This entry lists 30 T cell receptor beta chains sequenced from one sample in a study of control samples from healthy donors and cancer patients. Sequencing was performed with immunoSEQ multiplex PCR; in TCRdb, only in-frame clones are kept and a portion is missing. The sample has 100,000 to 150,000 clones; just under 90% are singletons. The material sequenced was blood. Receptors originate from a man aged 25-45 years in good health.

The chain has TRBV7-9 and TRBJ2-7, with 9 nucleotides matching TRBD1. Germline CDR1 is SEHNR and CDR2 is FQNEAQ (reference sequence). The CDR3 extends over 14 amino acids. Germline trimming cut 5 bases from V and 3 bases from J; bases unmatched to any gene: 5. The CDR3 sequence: CASSARDRVYEQYF. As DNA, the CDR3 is TGTGCCAGCAGCGCGAGGGACAGGGTCTACGAGCAGTACTTC.

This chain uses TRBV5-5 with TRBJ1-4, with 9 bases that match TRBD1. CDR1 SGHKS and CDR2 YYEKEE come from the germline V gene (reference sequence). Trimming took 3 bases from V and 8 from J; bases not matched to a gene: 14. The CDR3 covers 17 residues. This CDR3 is CASSSTPLDRGWEKLFF. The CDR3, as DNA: TGTGCCAGCAGCTCAACGCCGCTGGACAGGGGTTGGGAAAAACTGTTTTTT.

The CDR3 DNA is TGTGCCAGCAGCTTAGCGGGGAGGGACACCATATATTTT. This codes for CASSLAGRDTIYF. The chain joins TRBV7-8 to TRBJ1-3; no clear D gene. The CDR3 covers 13 residues. Germline assignment: CDR1 SGHVS and CDR2 FQNEAQ. The V end lost 0 bases, the J end lost 8 bases, and 8 bases lay between the germline ends.

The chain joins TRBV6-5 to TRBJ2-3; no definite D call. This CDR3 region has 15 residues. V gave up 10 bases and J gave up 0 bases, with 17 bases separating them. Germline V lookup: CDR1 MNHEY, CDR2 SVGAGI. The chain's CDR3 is CATRRSSDSTDTQYF. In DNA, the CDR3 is TGTGCCACACGGAGAAGTAGTGATAGCACAGATACGCAGTATTTT.

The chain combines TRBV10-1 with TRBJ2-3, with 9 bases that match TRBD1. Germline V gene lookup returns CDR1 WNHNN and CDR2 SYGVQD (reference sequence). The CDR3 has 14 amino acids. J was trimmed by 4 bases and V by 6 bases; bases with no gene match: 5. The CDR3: CASRPGQGPDTQYF. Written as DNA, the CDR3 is TGCGCCAGCAGGCCGGGACAGGGCCCAGATACGCAGTATTTT.

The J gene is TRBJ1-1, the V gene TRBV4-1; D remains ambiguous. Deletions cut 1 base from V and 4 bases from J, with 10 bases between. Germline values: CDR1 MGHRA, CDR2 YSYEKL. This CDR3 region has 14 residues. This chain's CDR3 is CASSQGSGVTEAFF. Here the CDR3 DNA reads TGCGCCAGCAGCCAAGGAAGCGGAGTCACTGAAGCTTTCTTT.

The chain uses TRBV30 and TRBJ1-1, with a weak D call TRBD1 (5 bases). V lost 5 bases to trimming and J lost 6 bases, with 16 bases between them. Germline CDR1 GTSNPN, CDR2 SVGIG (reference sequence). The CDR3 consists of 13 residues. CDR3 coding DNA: TGTGCCTGGGCGGACAAAAGTTGGGCTGAAGCTTTCTTT. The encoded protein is CAWADKSWAEAFF.

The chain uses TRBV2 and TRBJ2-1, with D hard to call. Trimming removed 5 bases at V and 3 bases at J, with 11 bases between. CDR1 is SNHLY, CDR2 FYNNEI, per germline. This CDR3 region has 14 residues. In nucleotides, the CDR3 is TGTGCCAGCAGTTTTGACTCCTTCTACAATGAGCAGTTCTTC. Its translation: CASSFDSFYNEQFF.

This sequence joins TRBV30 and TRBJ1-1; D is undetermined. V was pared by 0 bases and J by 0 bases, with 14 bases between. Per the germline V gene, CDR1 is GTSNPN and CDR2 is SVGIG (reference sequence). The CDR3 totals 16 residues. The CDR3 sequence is CAWSVRPRTLNTEAFF. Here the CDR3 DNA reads TGTGCCTGGAGTGTACGCCCCAGGACTCTGAACACTGAAGCTTTCTTT.

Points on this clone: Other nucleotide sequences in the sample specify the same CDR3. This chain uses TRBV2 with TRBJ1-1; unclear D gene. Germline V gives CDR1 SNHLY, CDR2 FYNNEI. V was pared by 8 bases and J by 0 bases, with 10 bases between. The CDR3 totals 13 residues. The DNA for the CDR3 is TGTGCCAGCCTCCGGACCCTGAACACTGAAGCTTTCTTT. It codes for CASLRTLNTEAFF.

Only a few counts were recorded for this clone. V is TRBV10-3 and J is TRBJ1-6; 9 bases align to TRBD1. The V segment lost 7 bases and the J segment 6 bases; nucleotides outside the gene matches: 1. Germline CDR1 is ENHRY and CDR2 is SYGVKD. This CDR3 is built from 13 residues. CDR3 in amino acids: CAITDRGNSPLHF. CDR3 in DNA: TGTGCCATCACGGACAGGGGTAATTCACCCCTCCACTTT.

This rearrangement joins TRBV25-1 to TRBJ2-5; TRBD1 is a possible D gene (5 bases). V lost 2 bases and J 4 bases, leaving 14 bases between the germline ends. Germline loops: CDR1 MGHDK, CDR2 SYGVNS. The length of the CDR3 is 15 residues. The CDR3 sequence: CASSETAGRGETQYF. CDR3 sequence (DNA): TGTGCCAGCAGTGAAACGGCAGGGCGAGGAGAGACCCAGTACTTC.

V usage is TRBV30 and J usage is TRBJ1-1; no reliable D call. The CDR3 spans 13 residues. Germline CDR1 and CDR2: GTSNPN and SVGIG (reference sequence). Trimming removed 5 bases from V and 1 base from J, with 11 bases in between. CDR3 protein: CAWEAARNTEAFF. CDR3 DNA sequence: TGTGCCTGGGAGGCAGCTCGGAACACTGAAGCTTTCTTT.

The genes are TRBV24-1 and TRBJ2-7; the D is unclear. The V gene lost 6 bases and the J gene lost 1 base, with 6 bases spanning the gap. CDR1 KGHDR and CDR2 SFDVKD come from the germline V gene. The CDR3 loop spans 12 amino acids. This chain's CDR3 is CATSSVSYEQYF. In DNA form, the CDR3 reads TGTGCCACCAGTTCCGTATCCTACGAGCAGTACTTC.

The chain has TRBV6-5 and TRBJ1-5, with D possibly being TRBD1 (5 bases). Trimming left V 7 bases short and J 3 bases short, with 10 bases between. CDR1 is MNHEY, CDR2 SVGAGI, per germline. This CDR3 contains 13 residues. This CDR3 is CASTRGYNQPQHF. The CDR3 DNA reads TGTGCCAGCACCCGGGGCTACAATCAGCCCCAGCATTTT.

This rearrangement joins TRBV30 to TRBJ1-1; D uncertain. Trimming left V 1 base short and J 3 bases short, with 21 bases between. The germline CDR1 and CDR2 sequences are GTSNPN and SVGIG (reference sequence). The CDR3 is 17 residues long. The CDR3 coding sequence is TGTGCCTGGAGTGCCCGGTCGCGACGGCCCGAGGACACTGAAGCTTTCTTT. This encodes CAWSARSRRPEDTEAFF.

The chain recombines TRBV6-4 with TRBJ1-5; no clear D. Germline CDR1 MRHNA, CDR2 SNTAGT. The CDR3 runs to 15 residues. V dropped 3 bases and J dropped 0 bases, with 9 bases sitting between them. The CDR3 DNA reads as TGTGCCAGCAGTGAATCCGCATATAGCAATCAGCCCCAGCATTTT. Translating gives CASSESAYSNQPQHF.

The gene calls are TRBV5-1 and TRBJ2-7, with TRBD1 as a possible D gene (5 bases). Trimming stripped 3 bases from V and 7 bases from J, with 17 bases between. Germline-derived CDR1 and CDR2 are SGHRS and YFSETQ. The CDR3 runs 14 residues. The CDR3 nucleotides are TGCGCCAGCAGCTCCAACTGGGGCCGTGGGGAGCAGTACTTC. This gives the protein CASSSNWGRGEQYF.

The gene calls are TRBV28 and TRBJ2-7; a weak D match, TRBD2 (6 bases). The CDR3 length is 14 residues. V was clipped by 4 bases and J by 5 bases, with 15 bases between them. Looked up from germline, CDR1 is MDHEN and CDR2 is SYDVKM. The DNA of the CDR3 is TGTGCCAGCAGTTCCCCCGCAACGGGGGACGAGCAGTACGTC. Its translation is CASSSPATGDEQYV.

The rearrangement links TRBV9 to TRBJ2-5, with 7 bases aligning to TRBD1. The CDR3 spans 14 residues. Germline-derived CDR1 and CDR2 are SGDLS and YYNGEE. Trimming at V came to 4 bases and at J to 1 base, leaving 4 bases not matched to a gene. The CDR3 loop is CASSRDSGQETQYF. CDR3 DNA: TGTGCCAGCAGCCGGGACAGTGGCCAAGAGACCCAGTACTTC.

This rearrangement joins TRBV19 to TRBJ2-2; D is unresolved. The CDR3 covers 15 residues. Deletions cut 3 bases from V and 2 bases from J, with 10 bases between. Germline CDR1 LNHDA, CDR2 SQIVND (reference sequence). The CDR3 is CASSMGQINTGELFF. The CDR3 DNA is TGTGCCAGTAGTATGGGTCAGATAAACACCGGGGAGCTGTTTTTT.

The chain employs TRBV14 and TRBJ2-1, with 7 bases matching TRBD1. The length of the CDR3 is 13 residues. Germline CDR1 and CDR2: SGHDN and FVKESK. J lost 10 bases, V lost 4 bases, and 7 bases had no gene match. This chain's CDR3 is CASSPFPTGEQFF. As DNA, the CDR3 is TGTGCCAGCAGCCCGTTTCCGACAGGGGAGCAGTTCTTC.

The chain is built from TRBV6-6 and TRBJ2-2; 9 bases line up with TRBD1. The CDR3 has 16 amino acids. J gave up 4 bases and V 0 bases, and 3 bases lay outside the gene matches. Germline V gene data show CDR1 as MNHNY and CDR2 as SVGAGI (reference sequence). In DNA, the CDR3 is TGTGCCAGCAGTTACTCGGGACAGGGCCGCACCGGGGAGCTGTTTTTT. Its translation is CASSYSGQGRTGELFF.

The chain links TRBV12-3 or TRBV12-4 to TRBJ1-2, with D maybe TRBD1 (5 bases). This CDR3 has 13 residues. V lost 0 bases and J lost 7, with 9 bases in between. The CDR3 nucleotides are TGTGCCAGCAGTTTAGCAGGGGCGCTTGGCTACACCTTC. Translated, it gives CASSLAGALGYTF.

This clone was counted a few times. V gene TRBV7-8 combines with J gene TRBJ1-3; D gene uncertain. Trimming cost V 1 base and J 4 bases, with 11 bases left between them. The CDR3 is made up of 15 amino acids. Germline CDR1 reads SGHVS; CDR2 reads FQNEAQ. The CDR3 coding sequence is TGTGCCAGCAGCTTAGTAGCGGGGTCAGGAAACACCATATATTTT. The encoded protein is CASSLVAGSGNTIYF.

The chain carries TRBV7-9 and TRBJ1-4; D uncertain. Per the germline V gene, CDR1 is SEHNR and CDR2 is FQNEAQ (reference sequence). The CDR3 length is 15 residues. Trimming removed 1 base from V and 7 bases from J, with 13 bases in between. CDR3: CASSLVGGVGEKLFF. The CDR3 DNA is TGTGCCAGCAGCTTAGTAGGCGGTGTGGGTGAAAAACTGTTTTTT.

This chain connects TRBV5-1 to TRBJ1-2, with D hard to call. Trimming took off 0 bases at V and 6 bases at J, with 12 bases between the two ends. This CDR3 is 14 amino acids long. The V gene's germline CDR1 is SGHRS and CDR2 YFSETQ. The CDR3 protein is CASSLGGRADGYTF. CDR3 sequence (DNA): TGCGCCAGCAGCTTGGGTGGTAGGGCGGATGGCTACACCTTC.

In nucleotides, the CDR3 is TGTGCCACCAGTGATTTTTACCAGCGGGGGGAAACGAACACCGGGGAGCTGTTTTTT. Amino acid sequence: CATSDFYQRGETNTGELFF. The genes are TRBV24-1 and TRBJ2-2, with 9 bases that match TRBD2. Losses at the gene ends were 1 base for V and 0 bases for J; bases not matched to a gene: 8. Germline V gives CDR1 KGHDR, CDR2 SFDVKD. The CDR3 length is 19 residues.

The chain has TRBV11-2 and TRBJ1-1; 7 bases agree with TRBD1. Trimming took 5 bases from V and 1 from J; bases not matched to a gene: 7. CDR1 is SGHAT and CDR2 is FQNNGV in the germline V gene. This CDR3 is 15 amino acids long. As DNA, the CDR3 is TGTGCCAGCAGCACAAACAGGGGAAGGAACACTGAAGCTTTCTTT. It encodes CASSTNRGRNTEAFF.

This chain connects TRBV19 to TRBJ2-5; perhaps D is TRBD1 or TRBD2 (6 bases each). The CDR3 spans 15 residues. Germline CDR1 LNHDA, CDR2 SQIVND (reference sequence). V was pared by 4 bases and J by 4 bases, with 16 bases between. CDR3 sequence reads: CASSRSWGRGETQYF. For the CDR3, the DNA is TGTGCCAGTAGTAGATCTTGGGGGCGGGGAGAGACCCAGTACTTC.